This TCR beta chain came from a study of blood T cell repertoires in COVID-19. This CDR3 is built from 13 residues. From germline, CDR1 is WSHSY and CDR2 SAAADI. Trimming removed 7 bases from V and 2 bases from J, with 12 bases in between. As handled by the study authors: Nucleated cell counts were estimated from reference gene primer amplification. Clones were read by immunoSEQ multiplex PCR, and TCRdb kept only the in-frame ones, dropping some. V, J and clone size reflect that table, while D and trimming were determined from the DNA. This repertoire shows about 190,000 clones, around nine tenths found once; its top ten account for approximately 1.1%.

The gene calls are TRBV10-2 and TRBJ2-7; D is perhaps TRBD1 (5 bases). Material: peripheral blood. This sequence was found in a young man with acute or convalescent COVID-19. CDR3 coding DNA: TGCGCCAGCACCCAGGGAACAACCTACGAGCAGTACTTC. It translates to CASTQGTTYEQYF.